The sample holds a few counts of the clone carrying this T cell receptor (beta chain). The antigen remains undetermined. These data come from a study of T cells after yellow fever vaccination. Study overall: Preparation used SMART-Seq v4 Ultra Low Input for the low-cell-number fractions.

TCRdb passed the 5' RACE reads through MiXCR, listing each CDR3 protein once. The repertoire has a few hundred thousand distinct CDR3 sequences, about 17% of them found once; the top ten carry 15% to 20%. Study findings and constraints: Abundant clonotypes from the bulk population could get into FACS-sorted repertoires as contaminants. Clones from primary vaccination mostly reappeared after the booster (around 97% CD4, around 90% CD8). Researchers report a weaker secondary response that nonetheless peaked faster, day 5 versus 15.

V was cut by 2 bases and J by 2 bases, with 9 bases left in between. CDR1 and CDR2 from the germline V gene are LNHDA and SQIVND (reference sequence). The CDR3 contains 14 residues. The sequence came from a man aged 18-30 years who received the YFV17D yellow fever vaccine. The rearrangement links TRBV19 to TRBJ1-2; D remains ambiguous. The sequencing here drew on PBMCs, taken 5 to 6 days after the first yellow fever vaccination. The CDR3 is CASSILGTNYGYTF. Written as DNA, the CDR3 is TGTGCCAGTAGTATATTGGGCACAAACTATGGCTACACCTTC.